Listed below are T cell receptor beta chains from one sample, sequenced in a study of T-cell memory formation after mild COVID-19. TCRdb recomputed calls from the 5' RACE reads with MiXCR, one row per CDR3 protein. The table records 150,000 or so distinct CDR3 sequences, approximately 26% of them present only once. Sequencing input: PBMCs or a T cell subset sorted from them (not recorded which). These receptors were taken from an adult woman who had mild COVID-19 (a few samples of this study predate the infection). Cell type and time point are not known. The CDR3 runs from the conserved cysteine through the conserved F or W. A D gene is named only where the DNA matches it firmly. Clone size is given for some rows only: seen once, a few or many times, or a class if the clone is expanded.

TRBJ2-1,-,TRBV4-3,-,16,TGCGCCAGCAGCCTGAACCAGAGGGAGCCCTACAATGAGCAGTTCTTC,CASSLNQREPYNEQFF
TRBJ1-1,-,TRBV15,-,13,TGTGCCACCAGCACGAGAGGGAACACTGAAGCTTTCTTT,CATSTRGNTEAFF
TRBJ2-7,once,TRBV27,-,14,TGTGCCAGCAGTTTGGGGGACGCCTCCTACGAGCAGTACTTC,CASSLGDASYEQYF
TRBJ2-1,many,TRBV24-1,TRBD2,17,TGTGCCACCAGTACACTTGGTGTAGCGGGAGAATACAATGAGCAGTTCTTC,CATSTLGVAGEYNEQFF
TRBJ2-2,few,TRBV2,TRBD1,17,TGTGCCAGCGCGTATTATTTGGACAGGGCGAACACCGGGGAGCTGTTTTTT,CASAYYLDRANTGELFF
TRBJ2-1,-,TRBV20-1,TRBD2,13,TGCAGTGTTCGTAGCGGGATAGGAAATGAGCAGTTCTTC,CSVRSGIGNEQFF
TRBJ1-6,few,TRBV7-6,-,15,TGTGCCAGCAGCGCCGAGAGCTCCTATAATTCACCCCTCCACTTT,CASSAESSYNSPLHF
TRBJ2-3,-,TRBV10-3,TRBD1,16,TGTGCCATCAGTGCCGGACAGGCCCCCACAACAGATACGCAGTATTTT,CAISAGQAPTTDTQYF
TRBJ2-3,-,TRBV4-3,TRBD2,15,TGCGCCAGCAGCCAAGATAGCGGGAGCACAGATACGCAGTATTTT,CASSQDSGSTDTQYF
TRBJ1-5,few,TRBV7-8,TRBD1,14,TGTGCCAGCAGCTTAGCCCCCAGGGGGGAGCCCCAGCATTTT,CASSLAPRGEPQHF
TRBJ1-2,-,TRBV15,-,16,TGTGCCACCAGCAGGCCCAGTCGGACGGACCTTAATGGCTACACCTTC,CATSRPSRTDLNGYTF
TRBJ2-6,few,TRBV21-1,-,17,TGTGCCAGCAACCCCCGGGGCGTGGACTCTGGGGCCAACGTCCTGACTTTC,CASNPRGVDSGANVLTF
TRBJ2-7,-,TRBV5-1,-,14,TGCGCCAGCAGCCGGACGGGACAAGACTACGAGCAGTACTTC,CASSRTGQDYEQYF
TRBJ1-2,few,TRBV6-1,TRBD1,15,TGTGCCAGCAACCCGACAGGGCGAGCTAACTATGGCTACACCTTC,CASNPTGRANYGYTF
TRBJ1-1,many,TRBV5-1,-,15,TGCGCCAGCAGCTTGTCGACAGTCCTGAACACTGAAGCTTTCTTT,CASSLSTVLNTEAFF
TRBJ2-2,-,TRBV15,-,15,TGTGCCACCAACAGGGTTGCTCGCGACACCGGGGAGCTGTTTTTT,CATNRVARDTGELFF
TRBJ1-1,few,TRBV27,-,14,TGTGCCAGCAGTTTAAGGTCCGTGAACACTGAAGCTTTCTTT,CASSLRSVNTEAFF
TRBJ2-1,few,TRBV6-1,-,14,TGTGCCAGCAGTGAGGAGACGACGTTCACTGAGCAGTTCTTC,CASSEETTFTEQFF
TRBJ2-7,few,TRBV2,TRBD2,14,TGTGCCAGCAGTGCGTTGACTAGCGGATACGAGCAGTACTTC,CASSALTSGYEQYF
TRBJ2-1,few,TRBV4-3,-,13,TGCGCCAGCAGCGTGGCGATCAGGAATGAGCAGTTCTTC,CASSVAIRNEQFF
TRBJ1-2,-,TRBV2,-,14,TGTGCCAGCAGTGAAGCAGGGGGAGGGTATGGCTACACCTTC,CASSEAGGGYGYTF
TRBJ2-1,-,TRBV7-6,-,13,TGTGCCAGCAGCTCCCGGGCCGTCGTGGAGCAGTTCTTC,CASSSRAVVEQFF
TRBJ2-7,-,TRBV27,-,14,TGTGCCAGCAGTCCCAGGGTCAACTCCTACGAGCAGTACTTC,CASSPRVNSYEQYF
TRBJ2-7,few,TRBV27,TRBD1,14,TGTGCCAGCAGCACGGGACAGGGGGCCTACGAGCAGTACTTC,CASSTGQGAYEQYF
TRBJ2-7,few,TRBV20-1,-,13,TGCAGTGCTAACGGGCGGGGTCCCCCCGAGCAGTACTTC,CSANGRGPPEQYF
TRBJ1-1,-,TRBV3-1,-,16,TGTGCCAGCAGCTCACACCACAGGGACCGGAACACTGAAGCTTTCTTT,CASSSHHRDRNTEAFF
TRBJ2-3,few,TRBV27,-,16,TGTGCCAGCAGGCCAGTCCCGGGGGCGAGCACAGATACGCAGTATTTT,CASRPVPGASTDTQYF
TRBJ2-7,-,TRBV29-1,-,13,TGCAGCGTATTGGCCGTAGAGGGTTACGAGCAGTACTTC,CSVLAVEGYEQYF
TRBJ2-1,few,TRBV5-1,TRBD2,15,TGCGCCAGCAGCTTGGTTGGCGGGGGGCCCGATGAGCAGTTCTTC,CASSLVGGGPDEQFF
TRBJ1-5,-,TRBV10-3,-,15,TGTGCCATCAGTGAGGGCAGGGCAAGCAATCAGCCCCAGCATTTT,CAISEGRASNQPQHF
TRBJ1-2,-,TRBV27,-,14,TGTGCCAGCAGTCCACAGGATTATACGGATGGCTACACCTTC,CASSPQDYTDGYTF
TRBJ2-5,-,TRBV25-1,TRBD2,15,TGTGCCAGCTGCGGACTAGCGGGAGTTACTGAGACCCAGTACTTC,CASCGLAGVTETQYF
TRBJ1-3,few,TRBV7-9,-,15,TGTGCCAGCAGCCCCAGTGGGAGCTCTGGAAACACCATATATTTT,CASSPSGSSGNTIYF
TRBJ2-1,few,TRBV6-2/TRBV6-3,-,14,TGTGCCAGCAGTAGCCTAGTTCCGGGCGATGAGCAGTTCTTC,CASSSLVPGDEQFF
TRBJ2-3,-,TRBV7-3,TRBD1,15,TGTGCCAGCAGCTTACGACAGGGGGGGCCAGATACGCAGTATTTT,CASSLRQGGPDTQYF
TRBJ2-7,few,TRBV28,TRBD2,16,TGTGCCAGCAGTTTACGAGGACTAGCGGGACCCTACGAGCAGTACTTC,CASSLRGLAGPYEQYF
TRBJ1-1,few,TRBV5-1,TRBD1,15,TGCGCCAGCAGCTTGGGACAGGGGGAGAACACTGAAGCTTTCTTT,CASSLGQGENTEAFF
TRBJ1-2,-,TRBV29-1,-,13,TGCAGCGCCGAGGGGGGGGCGAACTATGGCTACACCTTC,CSAEGGANYGYTF
TRBJ2-1,few,TRBV12-3/TRBV12-4,-,15,TGTGCCAGCACCCTAACCCGCAGCTCCTACAATGAGCAGTTCTTC,CASTLTRSSYNEQFF
TRBJ2-5,-,TRBV7-6,TRBD1,15,TGTGCCAGCAGCTTAGGAGCCAGGGGGAAAGAGACCCAGTACTTC,CASSLGARGKETQYF
TRBJ2-1,-,TRBV23-1,TRBD1,14,TGCGCCAGCAGTCCCCGGACAGGGGGATGTGAGCAGTTCTTC,CASSPRTGGCEQFF
TRBJ2-3,-,TRBV24-1,TRBD2,19,TGTGCCACCAGCGGGCATATTAACGGGAGGGCCGTAGGGACAGATACGCAGTATTTT,CATSGHINGRAVGTDTQYF
TRBJ2-3,few,TRBV28,-,15,TGTGCCAGCAGTTTAGGGGGGTCTCGCACAGATACGCAGTATTTT,CASSLGGSRTDTQYF
TRBJ2-1,-,TRBV27,TRBD1,15,TGTGCCAGCAGTCCCGGGACAGGGGGCCTCTATGAGCAGTTCTTC,CASSPGTGGLYEQFF
TRBJ2-3,many,TRBV4-3,-,13,TGCGCCAGCAGCTCCTCATCCGTAGATACGCAGTATTTT,CASSSSSVDTQYF
TRBJ2-7,few,TRBV7-6,TRBD1,15,TGTGCCAGCAGCCCCGGGACAGTCATCTCCTACGAGCAGTACTTC,CASSPGTVISYEQYF
TRBJ2-2,-,TRBV7-6,TRBD2,18,TGTGCCAGCAGCTCACCGGGACTAGCGGGGGCGAACACCGGGGAGCTGTTTTTT,CASSSPGLAGANTGELFF
TRBJ2-2,few,TRBV4-3,TRBD2,17,TGCGCCAGCAGCCAAGATTCGCTAGCGGGAATCACCGGGGAGCTGTTTTTT,CASSQDSLAGITGELFF
TRBJ1-5,few,TRBV7-9,-,15,TGTGCCAGCAGCTTAGCTGGCCAGGGCAATCAGCCCCAGCATTTT,CASSLAGQGNQPQHF
TRBJ1-3,few,TRBV7-9,-,18,TGTGCCAGCATGGGGTGGTCAGAGCACTTTACCTCTGGAAACACCATATATTTT,CASMGWSEHFTSGNTIYF
TRBJ2-2,-,TRBV4-2,-,16,TGTGCCAGCAGCGCCCACGAGGGGTCGGGGACCGGGGAGCTGTTTTTT,CASSAHEGSGTGELFF
TRBJ1-6,few,TRBV13,-,14,TGTGCCAGCAGCTTAGGCCGGGGTTCTTCACCCCTCCACTTT,CASSLGRGSSPLHF
TRBJ2-7,few,TRBV7-9,TRBD2,16,TGTGCCAGCAGCGGGACTAGCGGGGAGGTTACCTACGAGCAGTACTTC,CASSGTSGEVTYEQYF
TRBJ2-3,few,TRBV9,-,14,TGTGCCAGCACCGAGGGAATCTCCACAGATACGCAGTATTTT,CASTEGISTDTQYF
TRBJ1-6,few,TRBV5-1,-,13,TGCGCCAGCAAGTTCTCCCATAATTCACCCCTCCACTTT,CASKFSHNSPLHF